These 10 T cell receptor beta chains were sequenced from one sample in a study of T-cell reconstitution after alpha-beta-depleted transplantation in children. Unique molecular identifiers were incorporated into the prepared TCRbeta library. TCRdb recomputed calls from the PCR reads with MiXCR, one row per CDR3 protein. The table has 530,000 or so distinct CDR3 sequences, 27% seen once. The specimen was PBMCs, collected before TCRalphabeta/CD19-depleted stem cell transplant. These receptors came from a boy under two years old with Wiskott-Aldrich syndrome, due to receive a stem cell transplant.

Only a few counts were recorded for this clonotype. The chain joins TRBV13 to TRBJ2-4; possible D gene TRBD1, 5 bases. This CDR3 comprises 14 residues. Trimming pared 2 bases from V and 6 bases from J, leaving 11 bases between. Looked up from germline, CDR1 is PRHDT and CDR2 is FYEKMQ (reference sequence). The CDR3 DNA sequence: TGTGCCAGCAGCTTAAGGGGTGGATCAAACATTCAGTACTTC. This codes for CASSLRGGSNIQYF.

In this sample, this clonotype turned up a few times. The CDR3 region has the DNA TGTGCCAGCAGTTTACGCTTATCTAGCGGGAGGACCGGGGAGCTGTTTTTT. It encodes CASSLRLSSGRTGELFF. The gene calls are TRBV27 and TRBJ2-2; 11 nucleotides agree with TRBD2. This CDR3 is built from 17 residues. V lost 2 bases to trimming and J lost 5 bases; unmatched junction nucleotides: 7. CDR1 MNHEY and CDR2 SMNVEV come from the germline V gene (reference sequence).

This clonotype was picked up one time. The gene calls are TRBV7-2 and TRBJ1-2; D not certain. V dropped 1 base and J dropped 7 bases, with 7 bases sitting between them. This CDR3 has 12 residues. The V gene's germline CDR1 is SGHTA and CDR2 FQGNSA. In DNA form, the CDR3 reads TGTGCCAGCAGCTTAGAGCAGGCTGGCTACACCTTC. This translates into CASSLEQAGYTF.

CDR3 sequence reads: CASSLRRGGGEVETQYF. The CDR3 DNA is TGCGCCAGCAGCCTTCGCCGTGGGGGGGGCGAGGTTGAGACCCAGTACTTC. The chain is built from TRBV5-1 and TRBJ2-5; tentative D call: TRBD2 (7 bases). The V end was cut by 4 bases, the J end by 5 bases, with 24 bases between. The CDR3 has 17 amino acids. CDR1 and CDR2 from the germline V gene are SGHRS and YFSETQ. The variable domain in full, with the rest retrieved from reference TRBV5-1 and TRBJ2-5, is KAGVTQTPRYLIKTRGQQVTLSCSPISGHRSVSWYQQTPGQGLQFLFEYFSETQRNKGNFPGRFSGRQFSNSRSEMNVSTLELGDSALYLCASSLRRGGGEVETQYFGPGTRLLVL.

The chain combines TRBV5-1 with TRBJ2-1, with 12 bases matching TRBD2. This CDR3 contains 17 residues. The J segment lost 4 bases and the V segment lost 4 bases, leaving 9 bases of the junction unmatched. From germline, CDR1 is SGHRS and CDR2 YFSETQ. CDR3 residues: CASSTRLAGDVYNEQFF. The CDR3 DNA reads TGCGCCAGCAGCACCAGACTAGCGGGAGATGTGTACAATGAGCAGTTCTTC.

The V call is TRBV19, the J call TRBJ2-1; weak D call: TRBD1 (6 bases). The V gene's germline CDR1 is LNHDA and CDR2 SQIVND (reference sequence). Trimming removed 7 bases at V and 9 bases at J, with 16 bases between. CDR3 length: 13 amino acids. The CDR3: CASINLGGTEQFF. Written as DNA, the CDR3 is TGTGCCAGTATTAACCTAGGGGGAACTGAGCAGTTCTTC.

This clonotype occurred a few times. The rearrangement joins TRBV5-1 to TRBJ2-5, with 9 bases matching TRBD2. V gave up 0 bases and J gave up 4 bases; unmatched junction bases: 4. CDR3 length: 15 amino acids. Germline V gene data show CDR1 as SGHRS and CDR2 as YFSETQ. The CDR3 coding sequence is TGCGCCAGCAGCTTGGATAGCGGGAGAGCAGAGACCCAGTACTTC. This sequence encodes CASSLDSGRAETQYF.

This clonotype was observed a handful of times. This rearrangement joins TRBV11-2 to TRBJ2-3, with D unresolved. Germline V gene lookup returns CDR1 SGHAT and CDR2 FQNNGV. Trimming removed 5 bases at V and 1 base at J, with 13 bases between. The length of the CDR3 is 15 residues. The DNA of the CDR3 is TGTGCCAGCAGCCGTTATGGCCGGCGCACAGATACGCAGTATTTT. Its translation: CASSRYGRRTDTQYF.

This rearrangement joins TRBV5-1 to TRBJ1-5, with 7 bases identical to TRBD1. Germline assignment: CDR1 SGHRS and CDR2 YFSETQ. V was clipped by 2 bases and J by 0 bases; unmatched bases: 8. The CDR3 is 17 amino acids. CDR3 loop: CASSFRKGQYSNQPQHF. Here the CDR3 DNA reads TGCGCCAGCAGCTTTAGGAAGGGACAGTATAGCAATCAGCCCCAGCATTTT.

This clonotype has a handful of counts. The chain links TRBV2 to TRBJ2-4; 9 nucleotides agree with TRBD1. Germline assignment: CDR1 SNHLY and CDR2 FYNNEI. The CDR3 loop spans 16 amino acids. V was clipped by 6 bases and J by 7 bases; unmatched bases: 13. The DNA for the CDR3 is TGTGCCAGCAGCGACTTAGGGGCCGGGACAGGGAACATTCAGTACTTC. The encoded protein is CASSDLGAGTGNIQYF. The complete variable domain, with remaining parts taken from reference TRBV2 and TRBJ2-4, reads EPEVTQTPSHQVTQMGQEVILRCVPISNHLYFYWYRQILGQKVEFLVSFYNNEISEKSEIFDDQFSVERPDGSNFTLKIRSTKLEDSAMYFCASSDLGAGTGNIQYFGAGTRLSVL.